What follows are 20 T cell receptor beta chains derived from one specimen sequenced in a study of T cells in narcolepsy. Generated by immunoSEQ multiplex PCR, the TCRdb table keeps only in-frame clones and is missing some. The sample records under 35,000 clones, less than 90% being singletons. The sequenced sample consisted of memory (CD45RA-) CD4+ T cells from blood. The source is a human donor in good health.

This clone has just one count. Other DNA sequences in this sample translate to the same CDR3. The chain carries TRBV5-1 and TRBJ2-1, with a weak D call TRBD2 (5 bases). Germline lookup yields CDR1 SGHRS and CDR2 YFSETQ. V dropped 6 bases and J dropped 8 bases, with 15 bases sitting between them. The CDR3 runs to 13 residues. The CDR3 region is CASTNPTSDEQFF. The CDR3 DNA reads TGCGCCAGCACTAATCCCACTAGTGATGAGCAGTTCTTC.

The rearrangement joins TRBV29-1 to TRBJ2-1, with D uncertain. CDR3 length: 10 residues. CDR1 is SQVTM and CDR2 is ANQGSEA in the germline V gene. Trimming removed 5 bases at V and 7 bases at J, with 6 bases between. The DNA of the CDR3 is TGCAGCGTTTGGGAAAATGAGCAGTTCTTC. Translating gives CSVWENEQFF.

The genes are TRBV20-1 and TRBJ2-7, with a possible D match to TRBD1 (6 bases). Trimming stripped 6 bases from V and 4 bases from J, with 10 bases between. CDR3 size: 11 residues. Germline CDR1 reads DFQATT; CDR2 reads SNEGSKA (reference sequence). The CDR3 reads CSAEGEYEQYF. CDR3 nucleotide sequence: TGCAGTGCCGAGGGGGAGTACGAGCAGTACTTC.

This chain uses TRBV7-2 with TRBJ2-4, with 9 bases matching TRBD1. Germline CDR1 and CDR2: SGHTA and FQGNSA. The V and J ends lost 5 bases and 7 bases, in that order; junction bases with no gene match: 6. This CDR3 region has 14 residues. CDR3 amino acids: CASSPDRGGNIQYF. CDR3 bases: TGTGCCAGCAGCCCAGACAGGGGGGGTAACATTCAGTACTTC. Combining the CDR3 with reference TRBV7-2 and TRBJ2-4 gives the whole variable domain GAGVSQSPSNKVTEKGKDVELRCDPISGHTALYWYRQSLGQGLEFLIYFQGNSAPDKSGLPSDRFSAERTGGSVSTLTIQRTQQEDSAVYLCASSPDRGGNIQYFGAGTRLSVL.

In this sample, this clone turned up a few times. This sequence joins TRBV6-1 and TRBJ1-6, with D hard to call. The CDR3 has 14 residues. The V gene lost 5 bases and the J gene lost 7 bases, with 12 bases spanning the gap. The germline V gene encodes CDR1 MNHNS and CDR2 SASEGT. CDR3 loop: CASSPTNGNSPLHF. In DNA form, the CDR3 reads TGTGCCAGCAGTCCGACGAACGGGAATTCACCCCTCCACTTT.

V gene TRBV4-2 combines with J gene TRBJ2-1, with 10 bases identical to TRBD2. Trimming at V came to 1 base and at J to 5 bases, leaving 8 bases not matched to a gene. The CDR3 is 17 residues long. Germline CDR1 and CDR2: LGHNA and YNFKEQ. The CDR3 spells CASSQVGSGGAHNEQFF. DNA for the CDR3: TGTGCCAGCAGCCAAGTTGGAAGCGGGGGGGCCCACAATGAGCAGTTCTTC.

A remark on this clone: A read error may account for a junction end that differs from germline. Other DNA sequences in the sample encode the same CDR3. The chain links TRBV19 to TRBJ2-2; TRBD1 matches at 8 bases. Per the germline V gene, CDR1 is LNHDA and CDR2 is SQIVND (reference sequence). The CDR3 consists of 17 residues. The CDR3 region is CASSIGRTGTNTGELFF. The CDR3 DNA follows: TGCGCCAGTAGTATAGGGAGGACAGGGACGAACACCGGGGAGCTGTTTTTT.

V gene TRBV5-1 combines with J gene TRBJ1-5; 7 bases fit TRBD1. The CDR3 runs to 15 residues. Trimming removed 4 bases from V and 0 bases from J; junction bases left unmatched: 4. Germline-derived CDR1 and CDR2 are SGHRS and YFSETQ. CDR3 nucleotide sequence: TGCGCCAGCAGCCAGGGGACAGCTAGCAATCAGCCCCAGCATTTT. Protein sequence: CASSQGTASNQPQHF.

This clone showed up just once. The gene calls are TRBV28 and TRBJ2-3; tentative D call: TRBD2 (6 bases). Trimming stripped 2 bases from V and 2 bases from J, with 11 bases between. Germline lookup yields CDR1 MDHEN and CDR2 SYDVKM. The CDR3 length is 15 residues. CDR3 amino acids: CASSLLGRDTDTQYF. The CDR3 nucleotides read TGTGCCAGCAGTTTACTGGGGCGGGACACAGATACGCAGTATTTT.

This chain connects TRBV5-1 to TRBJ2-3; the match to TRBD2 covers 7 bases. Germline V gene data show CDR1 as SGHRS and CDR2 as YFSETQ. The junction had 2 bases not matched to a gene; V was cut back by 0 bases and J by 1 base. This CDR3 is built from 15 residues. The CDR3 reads CASSLGRGGTDTQYF. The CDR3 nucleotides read TGCGCCAGCAGCTTGGGCCGGGGGGGCACAGATACGCAGTATTTT. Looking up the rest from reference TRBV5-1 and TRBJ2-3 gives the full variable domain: KAGVTQTPRYLIKTRGQQVTLSCSPISGHRSVSWYQQTPGQGLQFLFEYFSETQRNKGNFPGRFSGRQFSNSRSEMNVSTLELGDSALYLCASSLGRGGTDTQYFGPGTRLTVL.

CDR3 in DNA: TGTGCCAGCAGCCTACGGACAGGGGGCGCCTATAATTCACCCCTCCACTTT. Translated, it gives CASSLRTGGAYNSPLHF. The rearrangement uses TRBV7-2 and TRBJ1-6; 11 bases match TRBD1. Germline CDR1 is SGHTA and CDR2 is FQGNSA. With V trimmed by 5 bases and J by 2 bases, 5 bases remained unmatched. The CDR3 contains 17 residues.

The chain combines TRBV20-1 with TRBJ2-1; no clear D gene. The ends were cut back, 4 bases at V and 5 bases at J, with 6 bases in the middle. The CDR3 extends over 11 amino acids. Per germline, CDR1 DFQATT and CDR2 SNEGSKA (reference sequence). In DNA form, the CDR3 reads TGCAGTGCTAACCGGGACAATGAGCAGTTCTTC. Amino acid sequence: CSANRDNEQFF.

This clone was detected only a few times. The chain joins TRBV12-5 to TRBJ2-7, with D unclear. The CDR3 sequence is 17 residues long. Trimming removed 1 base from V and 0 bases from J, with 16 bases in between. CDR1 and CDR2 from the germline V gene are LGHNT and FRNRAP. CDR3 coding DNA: TGTGCTAGTGGTTTGGGGAAATTGTTGGAAGTCTCCTACGAGCAGTACTTC. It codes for CASGLGKLLEVSYEQYF.

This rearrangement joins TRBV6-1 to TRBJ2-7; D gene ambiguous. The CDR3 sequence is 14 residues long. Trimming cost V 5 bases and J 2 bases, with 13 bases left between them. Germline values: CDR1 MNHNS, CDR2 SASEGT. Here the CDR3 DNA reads TGTGCCAGCAGTAACTCGGACCTTACCTACGAGCAGTACGTC. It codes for CASSNSDLTYEQYV.

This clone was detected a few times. CDR3 sequence (DNA): TGCGCCAGCACCGTACAGGGGCCTAATGAAAAACTGTTTTTT. This translates into CASTVQGPNEKLFF. The V and J genes are TRBV5-1 and TRBJ1-4; 7 bases map to TRBD1. The V gene end was trimmed by 6 bases and the J gene end by 3 bases; junction bases not matched to a gene: 5. The CDR3 is 14 amino acids. Germline CDR1 reads SGHRS; CDR2 reads YFSETQ.

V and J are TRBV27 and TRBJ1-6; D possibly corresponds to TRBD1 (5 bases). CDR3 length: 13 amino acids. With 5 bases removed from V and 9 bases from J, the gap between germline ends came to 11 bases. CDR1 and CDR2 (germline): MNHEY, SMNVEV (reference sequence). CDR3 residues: CASSRQLPSPLHF. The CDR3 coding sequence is TGTGCCAGCAGTAGACAGCTGCCTTCACCCCTCCACTTT.

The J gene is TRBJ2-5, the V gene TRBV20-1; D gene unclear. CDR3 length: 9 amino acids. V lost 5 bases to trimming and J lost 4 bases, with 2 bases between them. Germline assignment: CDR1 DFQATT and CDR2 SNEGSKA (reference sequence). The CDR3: CSAPETQYF. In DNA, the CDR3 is TGCAGTGCTCCAGAGACCCAGTACTTC.

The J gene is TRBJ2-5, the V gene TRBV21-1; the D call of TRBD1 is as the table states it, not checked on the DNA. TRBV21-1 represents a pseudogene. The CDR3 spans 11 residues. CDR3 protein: CASSNRETQYF. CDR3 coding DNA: TGTGCCAGCAGCAACAGGGAGACCCAGTACTTC.

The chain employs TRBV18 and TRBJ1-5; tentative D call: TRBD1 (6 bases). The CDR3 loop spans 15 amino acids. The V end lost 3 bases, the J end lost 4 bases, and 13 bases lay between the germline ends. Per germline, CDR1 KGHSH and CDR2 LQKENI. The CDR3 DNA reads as TGTGCCAGCTCACCTACAGGGCGGGGGAATCAGCCCCAGCATTTT. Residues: CASSPTGRGNQPQHF. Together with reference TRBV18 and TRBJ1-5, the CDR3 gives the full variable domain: NAGVMQNPRHLVRRRGQEARLRCSPMKGHSHVYWYRQLPEEGLKFMVYLQKENIIDESGMPKERFSAEFPKEGPSILRIQQVVRGDSAAYFCASSPTGRGNQPQHFGDGTRLSIL.

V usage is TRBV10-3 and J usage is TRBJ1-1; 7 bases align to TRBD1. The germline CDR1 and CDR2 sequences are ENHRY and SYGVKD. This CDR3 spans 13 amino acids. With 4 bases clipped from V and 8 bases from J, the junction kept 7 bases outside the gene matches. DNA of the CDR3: TGTGCCATCAGTGCCGCGCAGGGGGGAGAAGCTTTCTTT. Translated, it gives CAISAAQGGEAFF.